The 25 T cell receptor beta chains below come from one sample, sequenced in a study of T cell repertoires in cytomegalovirus infection. These receptors have no identified antigens. Each CDR3 protein is one row after TCRdb ran MiXCR on the reads. The table lists around 310,000 distinct CDR3 sequences, around 29% of them singletons. The material was cultured PBMCs, obtained from culture after CMV antigen stimulation. Source of these receptors: a human donor in good health (CMV status not recorded). Some clones in this sample may be carry-over from other donors' samples.

V usage is TRBV11-2 and J usage is TRBJ1-5; D ambiguous. V was pared by 0 bases and J by 8 bases, with 8 bases between. Germline V lookup: CDR1 SGHAT, CDR2 FQNNGV. The CDR3 spans 13 residues. CDR3: CASSLEGWEPQHF. The CDR3 nucleotides read TGTGCCAGCAGCTTAGAGGGTTGGGAGCCCCAGCATTTT.

A few counts support this clonotype. CDR3 sequence reads: CASSLSGRPGAHEQYF. The CDR3 DNA reads TGTGCCAGCAGTTTATCAGGGCGGCCCGGGGCCCACGAGCAGTACTTC. This chain links TRBV28 with TRBJ2-7; D tentatively reads TRBD1 or TRBD2 (5 bases each). CDR3 length equals 16 residues. The V end lost 1 base, the J end lost 5 bases, and 18 bases lay between the germline ends. Germline V gives CDR1 MDHEN, CDR2 SYDVKM.

To note about this clonotype: A read error may produce the germline difference seen at one junction end. The V call is TRBV19, the J call TRBJ1-2; 8 bases are a match to TRBD1. Germline CDR1 reads LNHDA; CDR2 reads SQIVND (reference sequence). The CDR3 extends over 13 amino acids. CDR3 region: CAGSSQGAYGYTF. In nucleotides, the CDR3 is TGTGCCGGTAGTAGCCAGGGGGCGTATGGCTACACCTTC.

The chain uses TRBV9 and TRBJ2-5, with D unclear. CDR1 and CDR2 (germline): SGDLS, YYNGEE. The CDR3 runs to 13 residues. The V and J ends lost 0 bases and 5 bases respectively, with 8 bases between them. This CDR3 reads CASSVAPGETQYF. The DNA of the CDR3 is TGTGCCAGCAGCGTAGCCCCCGGGGAGACCCAGTACTTC.

The V and J genes are TRBV4-1 and TRBJ2-1; D not certain. The V end was cut by 2 bases, the J end by 6 bases, with 32 bases between. The length of the CDR3 is 21 residues. CDR1 is MGHRA, CDR2 YSYEKL, per germline. The CDR3 sequence is CASSQPLPPPGSPQYRNEQFF. CDR3 DNA: TGCGCCAGCAGCCAACCCCTACCCCCCCCCGGGTCACCGCAATACCGCAATGAGCAGTTCTTC.

The chain recombines TRBV20-1 with TRBJ2-3; D unclear. This CDR3 spans 12 amino acids. Deletions cut 0 bases from V and 5 bases from J, with 6 bases between. CDR1 and CDR2 (germline): DFQATT, SNEGSKA (reference sequence). DNA for the CDR3: TGCAGTGCTAGAGATCCGGTAGATACGCAGTATTTT. Amino acids: CSARDPVDTQYF.

In this sample, this clonotype turned up a few times. The genes are TRBV7-2 and TRBJ1-4; D might be TRBD1 (5 bases). In germline, CDR1 is SGHTA, CDR2 FQGNSA. The length of the CDR3 is 15 residues. V lost 4 bases to trimming and J lost 0 bases, with 9 bases between them. As DNA, the CDR3 is TGTGCCAGCAGCTCCCAGGGTGCAACTAATGAAAAACTGTTTTTT. Protein product: CASSSQGATNEKLFF. The full variable domain, in which reference TRBV7-2 and TRBJ1-4 provide the parts outside the CDR3, is GAGVSQSPSNKVTEKGKDVELRCDPISGHTALYWYRQSLGQGLEFLIYFQGNSAPDKSGLPSDRFSAERTGGSVSTLTIQRTQQEDSAVYLCASSSQGATNEKLFFGSGTQLSVL.

The chain joins TRBV7-4 to TRBJ2-1; tentative D call: TRBD2 (6 bases). With 1 base removed from V and 9 bases from J, the gap between germline ends came to 25 bases. The length of the CDR3 is 18 residues. Germline CDR1 is SGHVT and CDR2 is SQSDAQ. CDR3 nucleotides: TGTGCCAGCAGCTTAGGCCACGTCGGCGGGACCCTAGTTGGTGAGCAGTTCTTC. Protein: CASSLGHVGGTLVGEQFF.

The rearrangement uses TRBV12-3 or TRBV12-4 and TRBJ2-1; TRBD2 aligns across 13 bases. V lost 7 bases to trimming and J lost 5 bases; unmatched junction nucleotides: 5. The CDR3 runs 15 residues. The CDR3: CASNSLAGGDNEQFF. The CDR3 coding sequence is TGTGCCAGCAATTCACTAGCGGGAGGGGACAATGAGCAGTTCTTC.

This clonotype was detected only a few times. This chain links TRBV23-1 with TRBJ2-7; D is ambiguous. TRBV23-1 belongs to the ORF category, with a function that is uncertain. Trimming pared 6 bases from V and 3 bases from J, leaving 15 bases between. The CDR3 runs to 14 residues. The CDR3 sequence is CASSYRDTGYEQYF. CDR3 DNA sequence: TGCGCCAGCAGCTACCGAGACACTGGCTACGAGCAGTACTTC.

The chain uses TRBV11-2 and TRBJ1-5; the match to TRBD1 covers 9 bases. CDR1 SGHAT and CDR2 FQNNGV come from the germline V gene. The CDR3 runs to 15 residues. V lost 4 bases to trimming and J lost 5 bases; unmatched junction nucleotides: 6. The CDR3 loop is CASSSSTGGHQPQHF. DNA of the CDR3: TGTGCCAGCAGCTCCTCGACAGGGGGTCATCAGCCCCAGCATTTT.

This clonotype showed up just a few times. Here the CDR3 reads CASSEFKGTDEQYF. The CDR3 coding sequence is TGTGCCAGCAGTGAATTCAAAGGTACCGATGAGCAGTACTTC. The chain combines TRBV6-1 with TRBJ2-7, with D uncertain. Germline CDR1 is MNHNS and CDR2 is SASEGT. The CDR3 runs to 14 residues. V lost 2 bases and J 7 bases, leaving 15 bases between the germline ends.

This clonotype was observed a handful of times. The V and J genes are TRBV10-3 and TRBJ2-7; 11 nucleotides line up with TRBD2. Germline V lookup: CDR1 ENHRY, CDR2 SYGVKD. The CDR3 runs 17 residues. The V and J ends lost 1 base and 2 bases, in that order; junction bases with no gene match: 7. The CDR3 DNA follows: TGTGCCATCAGTGAGTTTCTTAGCGGGGGGGGCACCTACGAGCAGTACTTC. This codes for CAISEFLSGGGTYEQYF.

The chain has TRBV6-6 and TRBJ1-5, with TRBD1 matching 8 bases. CDR3 length: 15 amino acids. V lost 6 bases and J lost 2; bases outside the gene matches: 6. The germline CDR1 and CDR2 sequences are MNHNY and SVGAGI (reference sequence). The CDR3 coding sequence is TGTGCCAGCAGACCCCAGACAGGGGGCAATCAGCCCCAGCATTTT. It codes for CASRPQTGGNQPQHF.

The chain employs TRBV7-9 and TRBJ1-3, with TRBD1 as a possible D gene (5 bases). V was cut by 5 bases and J by 0 bases, with 11 bases left in between. CDR1 SEHNR and CDR2 FQNEAQ come from the germline V gene (reference sequence). The CDR3 spans 15 residues. Written as DNA, the CDR3 is TGTGCCAGCAGCGAGCCGGGGCTCTCTGGAAACACCATATATTTT. This codes for CASSEPGLSGNTIYF.

This clonotype was counted at least ten times. The J gene is TRBJ1-1, the V gene TRBV7-6, with D maybe TRBD1 (5 bases). Between the trimmed V and J ends, which lost 1 base and 3 bases, there was a span of 12 bases. CDR1 and CDR2 (germline): SGHVS, FNYEAQ. The CDR3 loop spans 15 amino acids. For the CDR3, the DNA is TGTGCCAGCAGCTTAGACGGGGGTAGGGACACTGAAGCTTTCTTT. Its translation is CASSLDGGRDTEAFF.

This clonotype has only one observation. The chain employs TRBV11-3 and TRBJ2-1, with TRBD2 as a possible D gene (5 bases). This CDR3 is built from 13 residues. CDR1 SGHNT and CDR2 YENEEA come from the germline V gene. The V gene lost 1 base and the J gene lost 10 bases, with 11 bases spanning the gap. CDR3 loop: CASSLGGRREQFF. In nucleotides, the CDR3 is TGTGCCAGCAGCTTAGGTGGGCGGAGGGAGCAGTTCTTC.

The chain recombines TRBV4-2 with TRBJ2-1, with D tentatively TRBD2 (5 bases). This CDR3 is 17 amino acids long. Per germline, CDR1 LGHNA and CDR2 YNFKEQ. Trimming stripped 0 bases from V and 0 bases from J, with 12 bases between. The CDR3 spells CASSQDRKRLSYNEQFF. Here the CDR3 DNA reads TGTGCCAGCAGCCAAGATAGGAAGCGGCTCTCCTACAATGAGCAGTTCTTC.

The table lists this clonotype with many counts. The chain has TRBV20-1 and TRBJ2-1; 12 positions match TRBD2. Germline loops: CDR1 DFQATT, CDR2 SNEGSKA (reference sequence). This CDR3 has 16 amino acids. Germline trimming cut 8 bases from V and 4 bases from J; bases unmatched to any gene: 12. This chain's CDR3 is CSLETSGGLFYNEQFF. In DNA form, the CDR3 reads TGCAGTCTTGAGACTAGCGGGGGCCTTTTTTACAATGAGCAGTTCTTC.

This clonotype occurred a few times. The J gene is TRBJ2-5, the V gene TRBV20-1; 8 bases fit TRBD2. The V segment lost 6 bases and the J segment 4 bases; nucleotides outside the gene matches: 4. The length of the CDR3 is 12 residues. CDR1 and CDR2 from the germline V gene are DFQATT and SNEGSKA (reference sequence). The CDR3 spells CSAGTRRETQYF. CDR3 bases: TGCAGTGCAGGGACTAGAAGAGAGACCCAGTACTTC.

V is TRBV7-6 and J is TRBJ2-7, with TRBD2 matching over 8 bases. The ends lost 10 bases at V and 5 bases at J; junction bases unmatched: 10. The CDR3 extends over 13 amino acids. Germline-derived CDR1 and CDR2 are SGHVS and FNYEAQ. The DNA for the CDR3 is TGTGCCAACAACCACGGGGGGGAGGACGAGCAGTACTTC. This gives the protein CANNHGGEDEQYF.

The genes are TRBV10-3 and TRBJ1-2; no firm D call. Trimming stripped 3 bases from V and 4 bases from J, with 9 bases between. The germline gives CDR1 ENHRY, CDR2 SYGVKD. This CDR3 comprises 13 residues. The DNA for the CDR3 is TGTGCCATCAGTGACGCCCTAATCTATGGCTACACCTTC. It specifies CAISDALIYGYTF.

J is TRBJ2-3 and V is TRBV27; 8 bases agree with TRBD2. The CDR3 is 15 amino acids. J was trimmed by 1 base and V by 4 bases; bases with no gene match: 4. Germline values: CDR1 MNHEY, CDR2 SMNVEV (reference sequence). CDR3 in amino acids: CASSSPGGGTDTQYF. CDR3 in DNA: TGTGCCAGCAGTTCGCCCGGGGGGGGCACAGATACGCAGTATTTT.

This chain links TRBV6-1 with TRBJ1-5, with D unresolved. Germline CDR1 MNHNS, CDR2 SASEGT. V was trimmed by 10 bases and J by 0 bases, leaving 19 bases between them. The CDR3 runs to 16 residues. DNA of the CDR3: TGTGCCATTCTCCCGGGGTCCGGGCGTAGCAATCAGCCCCAGCATTTT. Translating it yields CAILPGSGRSNQPQHF.

The chain employs TRBV7-6 and TRBJ2-5; 9 bases are shared with TRBD2. The CDR3 consists of 15 residues. The V gene's germline CDR1 is SGHVS and CDR2 FNYEAQ. With 1 base clipped from V and 2 bases from J, the junction kept 2 bases outside the gene matches. CDR3 sequence (DNA): TGTGCCAGCAGCTTAGTGGGACTAGCTCAAGAGACCCAGTACTTC. It yields the protein CASSLVGLAQETQYF.